In this sample, the clone carrying this T cell receptor (beta chain) turned up many times. Its antigen is unidentified. The sample originates from a study of human T cells and chemical hapten exposure. Overall study findings and caveats: With regard to DPC sensitization, TCRs above 1 in 1000 frequency did not change. Against controls, expanded TCRs gave rise to significantly more large CDR3 similarity clusters.

This CDR3 has 14 amino acids. Between the trimmed V and J ends, which lost 0 bases and 5 bases, there was a span of 14 bases. Germline CDR1 reads DFQATT; CDR2 reads SNEGSKA (reference sequence). The time point here: patch test 3, about 24 weeks after DPC sensitization. Treatment meaning: therapeutic diphenylcyclopropenone sensitization with weekly scalp DPC. Alopecia patients between 18 and 70 years old and suitable for DPC were used as donors. For the library, individual cDNA molecules each received unique molecular identifiers. TCRdb used MiXCR to reprocess the RACE reads, holding one entry per CDR3 protein. The repertoire holds over 150,000 distinct CDR3 sequences, with 25% to 35% as singletons.

The sequence was collected from a woman aged 18 to 35 with alopecia areata. Some clones in this sample may be carry-over from other donors' samples. This sequence joins TRBV20-1 and TRBJ2-7; perhaps TRBD2 as D (5 bases). Source: whole blood, taken in connection with sensitization to the hapten diphenylcyclopropenone (DPC). The CDR3 nucleotides read TGCAGTGCTAGAGACCCTGTAACTAGGGACGAGCAGTACTTC. Its protein is CSARDPVTRDEQYF.